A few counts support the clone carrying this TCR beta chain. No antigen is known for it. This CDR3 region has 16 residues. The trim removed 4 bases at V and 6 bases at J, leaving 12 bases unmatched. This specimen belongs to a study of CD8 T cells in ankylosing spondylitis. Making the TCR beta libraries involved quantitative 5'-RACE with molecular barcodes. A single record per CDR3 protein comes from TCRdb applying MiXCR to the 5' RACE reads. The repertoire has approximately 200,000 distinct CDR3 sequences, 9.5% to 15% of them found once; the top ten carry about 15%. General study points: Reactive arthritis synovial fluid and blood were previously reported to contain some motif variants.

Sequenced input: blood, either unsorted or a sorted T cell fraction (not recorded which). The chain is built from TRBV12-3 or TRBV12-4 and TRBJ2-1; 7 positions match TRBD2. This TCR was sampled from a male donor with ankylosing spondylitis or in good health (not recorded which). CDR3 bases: TGTGCCAGCAGTTACCCTGGGAGGGAGAGACCCAATGAGCAGTTCTTC. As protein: CASSYPGRERPNEQFF.